The rows below give T cell receptor beta chains drawn from one sample of a study of OX40 agonist ivuxolimab in advanced cancers. Method: immunoSEQ multiplex PCR; TCRdb's copy keeps in-frame clones and lacks some. The sample lists about 64,000 clones, about 85% occurring once. The sample was CD4+ or CD8+ T cells sorted from blood, taken in a trial of the OX40 agonist ivuxolimab. All receptors come from an adult with an advanced solid tumor such as melanoma, head and neck, liver or kidney cancer. Each CDR3 is given with its conserved first and last residue. The order of the fields is D gene, J gene, clone size, V gene, CDR3 protein, CDR3 DNA. A D gene is named only where the DNA matches it firmly. Clone size, where shown, is once, few, many, or a class for clones that have expanded.

. | TRBJ1-1 | . | TRBV30 | CAWNLNMNTEAFF | TGTGCCTGGAATCTGAACATGAACACTGAAGCTTTCTTT
TRBD1 | TRBJ2-7 | once | TRBV28 | CASSTGTVIYEQYF | TGTGCCAGCAGTACCGGGACAGTTATCTACGAGCAGTACTTC
TRBD2 | TRBJ2-7 | . | TRBV7-2 | CASSSSGGRSYEQYF | TGTGCCAGCAGCTCTAGCGGGGGGAGGTCCTACGAGCAGTACTTC
TRBD1 | TRBJ2-3 | . | TRBV7-9 | CASSALDRGTDTQYF | TGTGCCAGCAGCGCCCTTGACAGGGGTACAGATACGCAGTATTTT
TRBD2 | TRBJ2-3 | . | TRBV5-1 | CASTRGAGGSDTQYF | TGCGCCAGCACTCGGGGAGCGGGAGGGTCAGATACGCAGTATTTT
. | TRBJ2-2 | . | TRBV7-2 | CASSPRTWDGELFF | TGTGCCAGCAGCCCTCGCACCTGGGACGGGGAGCTGTTTTTT
. | TRBJ2-2 | . | TRBV11-3 | CASSLQGPGELFF | TGTGCCAGCAGCTTACAGGGTCCCGGGGAGCTGTTTTTT
TRBD2 | TRBJ2-1 | . | TRBV5-1 | CASSLDLAGVNEQFF | TGCGCCAGCAGCTTGGATCTAGCGGGAGTAAATGAGCAGTTCTTC
. | TRBJ2-7 | . | TRBV9 | CASSAPGGYEQYF | TGTGCCAGCAGCGCTCCTGGGGGCTACGAGCAGTACTTC
. | TRBJ2-7 | . | TRBV7-5 | CARSPRTVGEQYF | TGTGCCAGAAGCCCCCGGACAGTTGGCGAGCAGTACTTC
TRBD1 | TRBJ1-2 | . | TRBV5-1 | CASRDPGGGYYGYTF | TGCGCCAGCAGGGATCCAGGGGGCGGATACTATGGCTACACCTTC
TRBD2 | TRBJ2-7 | . | TRBV4-3 | CASSLRTSDEQYF | TGCGCCAGCAGCCTACGGACTAGCGACGAGCAGTACTTC
TRBD1 | TRBJ1-5 | . | TRBV7-2 | CASSRDRGRNQPQHF | TGTGCCAGCAGCCGGGACAGGGGGCGCAATCAGCCCCAGCATTTT
. | TRBJ2-5 | . | TRBV30 | CAWSVPGISETQYF | TGTGCCTGGAGTGTACCGGGGATCAGCGAGACCCAGTACTTC
TRBD1 | TRBJ1-6 | . | TRBV27 | CASSSGTGGSPLHF | TGTGCCAGCAGTTCAGGGACAGGGGGTTCACCCCTCCACTTT
. | TRBJ1-4 | . | TRBV28 | CASSLSQGVNEKLFF | TGTGCCAGCAGTTTATCGCAGGGCGTTAATGAAAAACTGTTTTTT
. | TRBJ2-3 | . | TRBV20-1 | CSATVADTQYF | TGCAGTGCTACGGTCGCAGATACGCAGTATTTT
TRBD2 | TRBJ2-1 | . | TRBV7-2 | CASSSGGRSYNEQFF | TGTGCCAGCAGCTCGGGGGGACGGAGCTACAATGAGCAGTTCTTC
. | TRBJ1-1 | few | TRBV18 | CASSSSGNTEAFF | TGTGCCAGCTCATCCTCAGGGAACACTGAAGCTTTCTTT
. | TRBJ2-5 | . | TRBV5-6 | CASRSAGPTGETQYF | TGTGCCAGCAGATCTGCCGGACCAACCGGGGAGACCCAGTACTTC
. | TRBJ2-3 | . | TRBV7-2 | CASSLDSTDTQYF | TGTGCCAGCAGCCTGGATAGCACAGATACGCAGTATTTT
. | TRBJ2-3 | . | TRBV7-2 | CASSLAASADTQYF | TGTGCCAGCAGCTTAGCGGCTAGTGCAGATACGCAGTATTTT
TRBD2 | TRBJ2-2 | . | TRBV30 | CACPQAGLNTGELFF | TGTGCCTGCCCCCAAGCGGGATTGAACACCGGGGAGCTGTTTTTT
. | TRBJ1-5 | . | TRBV7-2 | CASSPRVGNQPQHF | TGTGCCAGCAGCCCAAGGGTCGGGAATCAGCCCCAGCATTTT
. | TRBJ2-7 | . | TRBV6-6 | CASTQSLGGEQYF | TGTGCCAGCACCCAGTCCCTTGGGGGAGAGCAGTACTTC
. | TRBJ2-3 | . | TRBV7-2 | CASSGRKLEGTDTQYF | TGTGCCAGCAGCGGAAGGAAGCTCGAGGGCACAGATACGCAGTATTTT
TRBD1 | TRBJ1-2 | once | TRBV5-1 | CASSSTGVFDYGYTF | TGCGCCAGCAGCTCTACAGGGGTATTCGACTATGGCTACACCTTC
TRBD2 | TRBJ2-5 | . | TRBV10-3 | CAISDQGLVEGETQYF | TGTGCCATCAGTGATCAAGGACTAGTTGAGGGGGAGACCCAGTACTTC
TRBD2 | TRBJ2-1 | once | TRBV7-2 | CASSLLRWEGWNEQFF | TGTGCCAGCAGCTTACTGCGGTGGGAGGGCTGGAATGAGCAGTTCTTC
. | TRBJ1-1 | . | TRBV25-1 | CASSERVDTEAFF | TGTGCCAGCAGTGAGAGGGTTGACACTGAAGCTTTCTTT
. | TRBJ1-3 | once | TRBV19 | CASRSTGTGNTIYF | TGTGCCAGTAGATCAACAGGGACCGGAAACACCATATATTTT
TRBD2 | TRBJ2-1 | . | TRBV4-3 | CASSQRGGLSDEQFF | TGCGCCAGCAGCCAACGGGGGGGCCTTAGCGATGAGCAGTTCTTC
. | TRBJ2-7 | . | TRBV5-1 | CASSSTKGPYEQYF | TGCGCCAGCAGCTCCACCAAGGGCCCGTACGAGCAGTACTTC
. | TRBJ1-6 | . | TRBV6-5 | CASSIDRNSPLHF | TGTGCCAGCAGCATCGACAGAAATTCACCCCTCCACTTT
. | TRBJ1-1 | few | TRBV7-9 | CASSLAGRFTEAFF | TGTGCCAGCAGCTTAGCGGGGAGGTTCACTGAAGCTTTCTTT
. | TRBJ1-1 | few | TRBV7-2 | CASSLEGRPNTEAFF | TGTGCCAGCAGCTTAGAGGGCAGGCCGAACACTGAAGCTTTCTTT
TRBD2 | TRBJ2-1 | . | TRBV10-3 | CAISTGTSGGSWGEQFF | TGTGCCATCAGCACCGGGACTAGCGGGGGGTCTTGGGGTGAGCAGTTCTTC
. | TRBJ2-7 | . | TRBV18 | CASSSRGGGYEQYF | TGTGCCAGCTCCTCAAGGGGAGGGGGATACGAGCAGTACTTC
TRBD1 | TRBJ2-7 | . | TRBV7-2 | CASSWDRDEQYF | TGTGCCAGCAGCTGGGACAGAGACGAGCAGTACTTC
. | TRBJ1-4 | . | TRBV27 | CASSPRHGEKLFF | TGTGCCAGCAGTCCCCGACACGGTGAAAAACTGTTTTTT
TRBD1 | TRBJ2-7 | . | TRBV30 | CAWSVLPRGQGSEQYF | TGTGCCTGGAGTGTCCTCCCCCGGGGACAGGGGAGCGAGCAGTACTTC
. | TRBJ2-7 | . | TRBV9 | CASSVTGTPGREQYF | TGTGCCAGCAGCGTGACCGGGACACCGGGGAGGGAGCAGTACTTC
TRBD2 | TRBJ2-3 | once | TRBV6-6 | CASSYGLAGTDTQYF | TGTGCCAGCAGTTACGGGCTAGCGGGGACAGATACGCAGTATTTT
. | TRBJ2-7 | . | TRBV29-1 | CSVGSHGGPNYEQYF | TGCAGCGTTGGGTCCCATGGGGGGCCAAACTACGAGCAGTACTTC
TRBD2 | TRBJ2-7 | few | TRBV7-9 | CASSLSGGAYEQYF | TGTGCCAGCAGCCTTAGCGGGGGAGCCTACGAGCAGTACTTC